This T cell receptor beta chain is drawn from a study of T-cell memory formation after mild COVID-19. Using its own MiXCR run on the 5' RACE reads, TCRdb lists one record per CDR3 protein. The sample lists roughly 200,000 distinct CDR3 sequences, more than 8% occurring once. The V gene's germline CDR1 is SGHRS and CDR2 YFSETQ. The CDR3 spans 15 residues. The germline V and J ends were trimmed by 0 bases and 5 bases, with 14 bases remaining between them. The genes are TRBV5-1 and TRBJ1-1; D gene ambiguous. Sequencing input: PBMCs or a T cell subset sorted from them (not recorded which). This receptor was obtained from a man aged 18 to 29 who had mild COVID-19 (a few samples of this study predate the infection). Cell type and time point are not known. The CDR3 DNA is TGCGCCAGCAGCTTGGCAGGTAGAGTACAGACTGAAGCTTTCTTT. It encodes CASSLAGRVQTEAFF. Filled out from reference TRBV5-1 and TRBJ1-1, the complete variable domain reads KAGVTQTPRYLIKTRGQQVTLSCSPISGHRSVSWYQQTPGQGLQFLFEYFSETQRNKGNFPGRFSGRQFSNSRSEMNVSTLELGDSALYLCASSLAGRVQTEAFFGQGTRLTVV.